The following is a TCR beta chain sequence with its context. Its antigen is still unknown. The data are from a study of T cell responses to AZD1222 COVID-19 vaccine. Study conclusions and caveats: Within unmutated variant regions lay the reported targets of nearly half of spike-specific TCRs. Donors were largely white British and mainly female; clonal diversity was possibly underestimated. Rises in breadth and depth of Spike-specific TCRs came after two AZD1222 doses.

This CDR3 region has 16 residues. Per the germline V gene, CDR1 is SGHRS and CDR2 is YFSETQ. With 0 bases removed from V and 6 bases from J, the gap between germline ends came to 15 bases. Only in-frame clones appear in the TCRdb table, and some are missing; sequencing was by immunoSEQ multiplex PCR. The sample has 120,000 or so clones, roughly 89% seen once. J is TRBJ1-4 and V is TRBV5-1; D is possibly TRBD1 (5 bases). The TCR was taken from an adult in good health. Material: peripheral blood, obtained on day 0 of MenACWY control vaccination. The CDR3 here is CASSLGDGREYEKLFF. The CDR3 coding sequence is TGCGCCAGCAGCTTGGGGGACGGTCGGGAATATGAAAAACTGTTTTTT. Based on the CDR3 plus reference TRBV5-1 and TRBJ1-4, the full variable domain is KAGVTQTPRYLIKTRGQQVTLSCSPISGHRSVSWYQQTPGQGLQFLFEYFSETQRNKGNFPGRFSGRQFSNSRSEMNVSTLELGDSALYLCASSLGDGREYEKLFFGSGTQLSVL.